This passage covers 29 T cell receptor beta chains from one sample sequenced in a study of PD-L1 blockade in urothelial cancer. The time point denotes: pretreatment peripheral blood. TCRdb keeps only in-frame clones here, not all; method: immunoSEQ multiplex PCR. Among 130,000 or so clones listed, 65% to 85% were seen once. The source material was PBMCs, sampled around atezolizumab (anti-PD-L1) treatment. Receptors were obtained from a man aged 45-60 years with urothelial cancer.

This chain joins TRBV20-1 and TRBJ2-3; D not resolved. Germline CDR1 is DFQATT and CDR2 is SNEGSKA (reference sequence). V was cut by 5 bases and J by 8 bases, with 11 bases left in between. This CDR3 contains 11 residues. The CDR3 spells CSAERLATQYF. The CDR3, as DNA: TGCAGTGCTGAAAGATTGGCTACGCAGTATTTT.

This clone occurred once. The gene calls are TRBV18 and TRBJ2-5, with 13 bases lining up with TRBD2. The germline V gene encodes CDR1 KGHSH and CDR2 LQKENI. The CDR3 has 15 amino acids. Trimming cost V 5 bases and J 3 bases; bases outside gene matches: 3. CDR3 sequence (DNA): TGTGCCAGCTCATACGGACTAGCGGGAGAAGAGACCCAGTACTTC. It is translated as CASSYGLAGEETQYF.

The J gene is TRBJ2-2, the V gene TRBV28, with D possibly being TRBD1 (6 bases). V dropped 5 bases and J dropped 0 bases, with 10 bases sitting between them. The CDR3 is 15 residues long. The germline gives CDR1 MDHEN, CDR2 SYDVKM. As DNA, the CDR3 is TGTGCCAGCAGTAAGGGACACACGAACACCGGGGAGCTGTTTTTT. Encoded protein: CASSKGHTNTGELFF.

The chain recombines TRBV15 with TRBJ1-5; D is undetermined. Germline CDR1 and CDR2: LNHNV and YYDKDF (reference sequence). V was shortened by 0 bases and J by 1 base, with 7 bases between the two germline ends. This CDR3 is 15 amino acids long. The CDR3 spells CATSRDRGSNQPQHF. CDR3 coding DNA: TGTGCCACCAGCAGAGATCGAGGAAGCAATCAGCCCCAGCATTTT.

The chain recombines TRBV7-9 with TRBJ2-3, with a tentative D call TRBD1 (6 bases). The ends were cut back, 4 bases at V and 0 bases at J, with 11 bases in the middle. The V gene's germline CDR1 is SEHNR and CDR2 FQNEAQ (reference sequence). The CDR3 contains 15 residues. The CDR3 sequence is CASSYRALSTDTQYF. In DNA form, the CDR3 reads TGTGCCAGCAGCTACAGGGCGCTAAGCACAGATACGCAGTATTTT.

The CDR3 region is CASSPWGQQYEQYF. The CDR3 coding sequence is TGTGCCAGCTCACCATGGGGACAGCAGTACGAGCAGTACTTC. J is TRBJ2-7 and V is TRBV18; 7 nucleotides line up with TRBD1. Germline assignment: CDR1 KGHSH and CDR2 LQKENI. This CDR3 has 14 amino acids. V shed 2 bases and J 4 bases; nucleotides not matched to a gene: 5.

V is TRBV28 and J is TRBJ2-7; D is unclear. This CDR3 spans 12 amino acids. Per germline, CDR1 MDHEN and CDR2 SYDVKM. V lost 1 base and J lost 3, with 4 bases in between. CDR3 bases: TGTGCCAGCAGTTTATACAGCTACGAGCAGTACTTC. It is translated as CASSLYSYEQYF. The full variable domain, rest sourced from reference TRBV28 and TRBJ2-7, is DVKVTQSSRYLVKRTGEKVFLECVQDMDHENMFWYRQDPGLGLRLIYFSYDVKMKEKGDIPEGYSVSREKKERFSLILESASTNQTSMYLCASSLYSYEQYFGPGTRLTVT.

This clone was found once. This sequence joins TRBV7-6 and TRBJ2-7; D is unclear. The germline CDR1 and CDR2 sequences are SGHVS and FNYEAQ. This CDR3 contains 14 residues. Trimming shortened V by 5 bases and J by 5 bases, and 16 bases separated the two germline ends. The CDR3 is CASSETVLKDEQYF. Here the CDR3 DNA reads TGTGCCAGCAGCGAGACTGTCCTTAAGGACGAGCAGTACTTC.

This chain links TRBV30 with TRBJ2-1, with 11 nucleotides matching TRBD2. There are 13 residues in the CDR3. V lost 4 bases to trimming and J lost 6 bases; unmatched junction nucleotides: 2. In germline, CDR1 is GTSNPN, CDR2 SVGIG (reference sequence). The CDR3 is CAWMLAGGNEQFF. DNA of the CDR3: TGTGCCTGGATGCTAGCGGGGGGCAATGAGCAGTTCTTC.

The rearrangement links TRBV5-1 to TRBJ2-1, with D uncertain. This CDR3 contains 13 residues. Trimming cost V 2 bases and J 8 bases, with 11 bases left between them. Germline CDR1 and CDR2: SGHRS and YFSETQ. Here the CDR3 reads CASSFQQLDEQFF. The CDR3, as DNA: TGCGCCAGCAGCTTTCAACAGTTAGATGAGCAGTTCTTC.

The V call is TRBV19, the J call TRBJ2-7; 10 nucleotides match TRBD1. This CDR3 contains 14 residues. The germline CDR1 and CDR2 sequences are LNHDA and SQIVND (reference sequence). With V trimmed by 3 bases and J by 3 bases, 2 bases remained unmatched. The CDR3 DNA is TGTGCCAGTAGTATGACAGGGGGCATCTACGAGCAGTACTTC. As protein: CASSMTGGIYEQYF.

The chain combines TRBV28 with TRBJ2-7, with a weak D call TRBD1 (5 bases). CDR1 MDHEN and CDR2 SYDVKM come from the germline V gene. The CDR3 has 12 residues. The V gene lost 6 bases and the J gene lost 3 bases, with 9 bases spanning the gap. CDR3 in DNA: TGTGCCAGCAGCCGTGACAGCTACGAGCAGTACTTC. It encodes CASSRDSYEQYF.

J is TRBJ1-1 and V is TRBV4-2; possibly TRBD1 for D (5 bases). Germline V lookup: CDR1 LGHNA, CDR2 YNFKEQ. CDR3 size: 17 residues. The V end was cut by 4 bases, the J end by 1 base, with 19 bases between. The CDR3 region has the DNA TGTGCCAGCAGCCGTAACCGGGACTCATATTCGAACACTGAAGCTTTCTTT. Translating it yields CASSRNRDSYSNTEAFF.

The rearrangement joins TRBV5-1 to TRBJ2-3; TRBD2 matches 7 bases. The germline CDR1 and CDR2 sequences are SGHRS and YFSETQ. The J segment lost 7 bases and the V segment lost 4 bases, leaving 6 bases of the junction unmatched. This CDR3 has 13 residues. This CDR3 is CASSPGLVNTQYF. The DNA for the CDR3 is TGCGCCAGCAGCCCTGGACTAGTCAATACGCAGTATTTT.

The chain couples TRBV28 to TRBJ2-6; D remains ambiguous. Germline V gives CDR1 MDHEN, CDR2 SYDVKM. The V gene lost 2 bases and the J gene lost 1 base, with 9 bases spanning the gap. The CDR3 is 16 amino acids. The CDR3 loop is CASSLAIASGANVLTF. As DNA, the CDR3 is TGTGCCAGCAGTTTAGCTATCGCGTCTGGGGCCAACGTCCTGACTTTC.

The chain couples TRBV6-9 to TRBJ2-1; D is unresolved. Germline-derived CDR1 and CDR2 are MNHGY and SVAAGI. V dropped 4 bases and J dropped 5 bases, with 6 bases sitting between them. The CDR3 spans 12 residues. The CDR3, as DNA: TGTGCCAGCAGTTTGACAAACAATGAGCAGTTCTTC. Translation gives CASSLTNNEQFF.

This clone was picked up one time. The J gene is TRBJ1-2, the V gene TRBV7-9, with TRBD1 as a possible D gene (6 bases). Deletions cut 6 bases from V and 5 bases from J, with 16 bases between. The germline CDR1 and CDR2 sequences are SEHNR and FQNEAQ (reference sequence). The CDR3 sequence is 14 residues long. CDR3 DNA: TGTGCCAGCAGTCGTTCCCTGGGGGCATATGGCTACACCTTC. Translating gives CASSRSLGAYGYTF.

The chain employs TRBV6-5 and TRBJ1-2; tentative D call: TRBD1 (6 bases). This CDR3 region has 15 residues. CDR1 and CDR2 (germline): MNHEY, SVGAGI. V dropped 4 bases and J dropped 4 bases, with 16 bases sitting between them. In DNA, the CDR3 is TGTGCCAGCAGTTTCCGAAATACAGGGCTCTATGGCTACACCTTC. This sequence encodes CASSFRNTGLYGYTF.

The chain uses TRBV9 and TRBJ2-5, with D possibly being TRBD2 (6 bases). The CDR3 extends over 15 amino acids. Germline V CDR1 and CDR2: SGDLS, YYNGEE. The ends were cut back, 0 bases at V and 4 bases at J, with 13 bases in the middle. The CDR3 loop is CASSVAEGRLETQYF. The CDR3 DNA reads as TGTGCCAGCAGCGTAGCGGAGGGGAGGTTAGAGACCCAGTACTTC.

The rearrangement uses TRBV20-1 and TRBJ1-2; TRBD1 matches 8 bases. This CDR3 is 11 amino acids long. The germline V gene has CDR1 DFQATT and CDR2 SNEGSKA (reference sequence). J lost 8 bases, V lost 3 bases, and 2 bases had no gene match. The CDR3, as DNA: TGCAGTGCTAGGGACAGGGAAGGCTACACCTTC. Amino acids: CSARDREGYTF.

This clone was observed once. CDR3 sequence reads: CAWKAGSSSPLHF. For the CDR3, the DNA is TGTGCCTGGAAGGCAGGTTCTTCCTCACCCCTCCACTTT. The chain is built from TRBV30 and TRBJ1-6, with D hard to call. The germline V gene has CDR1 GTSNPN and CDR2 SVGIG (reference sequence). This CDR3 has 13 residues. Trimming pared 4 bases from V and 10 bases from J, leaving 14 bases between.

This chain uses TRBV10-3 with TRBJ2-7; 10 bases agree with TRBD1. After removal of 2 bases from V and 6 bases from J, the junction contained 10 bases not matched to a gene. Per germline, CDR1 ENHRY and CDR2 SYGVKD. This CDR3 contains 16 residues. The DNA of the CDR3 is TGTGCCATCAGTGAGGCCCCGGGACAGGGGAGTAGCGAGCAGTACTTC. It encodes CAISEAPGQGSSEQYF.

The rearrangement links TRBV29-1 to TRBJ1-2; 8 bases fit TRBD1. CDR1 is SQVTM, CDR2 ANQGSEA, per germline. The CDR3 is 13 residues long. With V trimmed by 4 bases and J by 4 bases, 5 bases remained unmatched. Here the CDR3 reads CSVGTGLGYGYTF. In DNA, the CDR3 is TGCAGCGTTGGGACAGGGCTAGGCTATGGCTACACCTTC. The variable domain in full, completed from reference TRBV29-1 and TRBJ1-2, reads SAVISQKPSRDICQRGTSLTIQCQVDSQVTMMFWYRQQPGQSLTLIATANQGSEATYESGFVIDKFPISRPNLTFSTLTVSNMSPEDSSIYLCSVGTGLGYGYTFGSGTRLTVV.

The chain couples TRBV7-2 to TRBJ1-5; D perhaps matches TRBD1 (5 bases). The germline V gene has CDR1 SGHTA and CDR2 FQGNSA. The V and J ends lost 5 bases and 4 bases respectively, with 15 bases between them. This CDR3 is 15 amino acids long. CDR3 DNA sequence: TGTGCCAGCAGCCCCCTAGACGGGGGTAATCAGCCCCAGCATTTT. Protein product: CASSPLDGGNQPQHF.

This clone was counted between two and nine times. The rearrangement links TRBV30 to TRBJ2-1; D remains unclear. The CDR3 is 14 amino acids. Germline V gives CDR1 GTSNPN, CDR2 SVGIG (reference sequence). V was clipped by 2 bases and J by 2 bases, with 10 bases between them. The CDR3 spells CAWSPSGTYNEQFF. CDR3 DNA sequence: TGTGCCTGGAGTCCATCAGGAACCTACAATGAGCAGTTCTTC.

This chain links TRBV28 with TRBJ2-3; the D gene is possibly TRBD1 (6 bases). Trimming shortened V by 8 bases and J by 1 base, and 13 bases separated the two germline ends. CDR1 and CDR2 (germline): MDHEN, SYDVKM. The CDR3 has 14 amino acids. CDR3 nucleotides: TGTGCCAGCTGGAGAGGGGGAGGCACAGATACGCAGTATTTT. It codes for CASWRGGGTDTQYF.

This chain uses TRBV18 with TRBJ2-5; 7 bases fit TRBD2. The germline gives CDR1 KGHSH, CDR2 LQKENI. The CDR3 consists of 13 residues. V shed 3 bases, J shed 5 bases, and the junction held 3 bases outside the gene matches. The CDR3, as DNA: TGTGCCAGCTCACCGGGACTATCTGAGACCCAGTACTTC. Its translation is CASSPGLSETQYF. The full variable domain, completed using reference TRBV18 and TRBJ2-5, is NAGVMQNPRHLVRRRGQEARLRCSPMKGHSHVYWYRQLPEEGLKFMVYLQKENIIDESGMPKERFSAEFPKEGPSILRIQQVVRGDSAAYFCASSPGLSETQYFGPGTRLLVL.

The J gene is TRBJ2-5, the V gene TRBV11-1, with TRBD2 identical over 7 bases. Trimming removed 1 base from V and 4 bases from J; junction bases left unmatched: 0. The CDR3 covers 13 residues. Germline V lookup: CDR1 SGHAT, CDR2 FQDESV (reference sequence). CDR3 DNA sequence: TGTGCCAGCAGCTTAGGGACTAGAGAGACCCAGTACTTC. Its translation is CASSLGTRETQYF.

The chain links TRBV30 to TRBJ1-6; 7 bases map to TRBD1. Germline CDR1 and CDR2: GTSNPN and SVGIG (reference sequence). CDR3 length equals 15 residues. The V gene end was trimmed by 5 bases and the J gene end by 6 bases; junction bases not matched to a gene: 10. The CDR3 nucleotides are TGTGCCTGGCGTGACAGGGATTTTTTTAATTCACCCCTCCACTTT. This gives the protein CAWRDRDFFNSPLHF.